This T cell receptor (beta chain) was sequenced in a study of tumor-infiltrating lymphocytes in primary liver carcinoma. Comments on this clonotype: The junction and the germline gene differ at one end; a read error may be behind it.

cDNA specific to TCR beta was made from approximately 0.55 ug of total RNA, with a constant-region primer employed for priming. Each TCR beta library was derived from three nested multiplex PCR rounds that employed slightly modified ARM-PCR. It was with TRBV1-TRBV30 forward primers and a C-beta reverse primer that the first two PCR rounds were run, at 10 cycles each. TCRdb used MiXCR to reprocess the multiplex PCR reads, holding one entry per CDR3 protein. The sample yields 250,000 to 350,000 distinct CDR3 sequences, around 50% seen once. Blood RNA came from unsorted whole blood; germline DNA was also extracted. The germline V gene has CDR1 PRHDT and CDR2 FYEKMQ (reference sequence). This CDR3 has 12 residues.

The sequenced sample was peripheral blood. This chain joins TRBV13 and TRBJ2-7; D not resolved. This TCR was recovered from a woman in her 30s with primary liver carcinoma and hepatitis B virus infection. The chain's CDR3 is CVSTSMGYEQYF. The CDR3 DNA reads as TGTGTCAGCACCTCGATGGGCTACGAGCAGTACTTC.